One and the same sample provided the 13 T cell receptor beta chains below, sequenced in a study of molecular identifiers for immune sequencing clone quantification (dated by TCRdb to 2016 to 2019). Library generation was performed with PCR. Sequencer: Illumina HiSeq 4000. The public reads were quality trimmed at Q25 with fastp and then assembled into clones with MiXCR by TCRdb, keeping productive beta chains. A single entry per CDR3 protein holds the most common genes and DNA from its merged rows. The sample has under 600,000 distinct CDR3 sequences on record, about a fifth of them singletons. The ten top clones hold about 0.8% of the sample. What was sequenced was naive CD8+ T cells from blood, with Jurkat cell RNA spiked in. This sample's cell subset or site label indicates: FACS-sorted CD8+CD4-CCR7+CD45RA+ naive T cells. All receptors come from a human donor in good health. Some libraries in this study had Jurkat cell RNA spiked in.

Note on this clonotype: The junction departs from the called germline gene at one end, perhaps through a read error. The genes are TRBV24-1 and TRBJ2-1, with no clear D. The germline V gene has CDR1 KGHDR and CDR2 SFDVKD. The CDR3 length is 12 residues. CDR3 in DNA: TGTGCCACCAGTGAGCTGACTGATGAGCAGCTCTTC. Its translation is CATSELTDEQLF.

Only one count was recorded for this clonotype. A much larger clone differs by one base, so this may be a read error. This rearrangement joins TRBV28 to TRBJ2-7; no firm D call. Germline loops: CDR1 MDHEN, CDR2 SYDVKM. The CDR3 runs 10 residues. V lost 8 bases, J lost 5 bases, and 7 bases lay in between. In DNA form, the CDR3 reads TGTGCCAGCGGAATGCACGAGCAGTACTTC. Translated, it gives CASGMHEQYF.

The chain carries TRBV6-5 and TRBJ1-1; D uncertain. Germline CDR1 and CDR2: MNHEY and SVGAGI. V lost 2 bases and J 6 bases, leaving 7 bases between the germline ends. This CDR3 has 12 amino acids. CDR3 bases: TGTGCCAGCAGTTACGTCGCTGCTGAAGCTTTCTTT. As protein: CASSYVAAEAFF.

This clonotype was picked up a small number of times. The V and J genes are TRBV30 and TRBJ2-7; tentative D call: TRBD2 (7 bases). The germline gives CDR1 GTSNPN, CDR2 SVGIG (reference sequence). The CDR3 extends over 15 amino acids. The V end was cut by 1 base, the J end by 2 bases, with 15 bases between. The CDR3 DNA sequence: TGTGCCTGGAGTGGTTACAGGGCGGGGGCCTACGAGCAGTACTTC. Translation gives CAWSGYRAGAYEQYF.

Comments on this clonotype: A much larger clone differs from this one at a single base, so this may be a read error. The chain has TRBV2 and TRBJ2-3; 15 positions agree with TRBD2. This CDR3 spans 18 amino acids. CDR1 is SNHLY, CDR2 FYNNEI, per germline. The ends lost 2 bases at V and 5 bases at J; junction bases unmatched: 8. The CDR3 loop reads CASSELRTSGGGGDTQYF. The DNA of the CDR3 is TGTGCCAGCAGTGAACTACGGACTAGCGGGGGGGGGGGAGATACGCAGTATTTT. Variable domain in full (rest from reference TRBV2 and TRBJ2-3): EPEVTQTPSHQVTQMGQEVILRCVPISNHLYFYWYRQILGQKVEFLVSFYNNEISEKSEIFDDQFSVERPDGSNFTLKIRSTKLEDSAMYFCASSELRTSGGGGDTQYFGPGTRLTVL.

Points on this clonotype: A clone one base away is much larger, so this may be a read error. The chain's CDR3 is CSVASQSKAGYTF. CDR3 nucleotide sequence: TGCAGCGTTGCGAGTCAGTCTAAGGCTGGCTACACCTTC. This sequence joins TRBV29-1 and TRBJ1-2; D is uncertain. The length of the CDR3 is 13 residues. The V and J ends lost 4 bases and 7 bases respectively, with 16 bases between them. Germline values: CDR1 SQVTM, CDR2 ANQGSEA.

The J gene is TRBJ2-3, the V gene TRBV6-2 or TRBV6-3, with no clear D. This CDR3 has 13 amino acids. CDR1 is MNHEY, CDR2 SVGEGT, per germline. Trimming took 7 bases from V and 6 from J, leaving 14 bases between them. CDR3 residues: CASTNLGLDTQYF. The CDR3, as DNA: TGTGCCAGCACCAACTTAGGGTTGGATACGCAGTATTTT.

Many counts were recorded for this clonotype. V gene TRBV20-1 combines with J gene TRBJ2-5; TRBD2 aligns across 7 bases. The CDR3 consists of 15 residues. Germline V gives CDR1 DFQATT, CDR2 SNEGSKA (reference sequence). Trimming cost V 2 bases and J 4 bases; bases outside gene matches: 10. The CDR3 DNA sequence: TGCAGTGCTAGACCCTTCCCTAGCGGCGTAGAGACCCAGTACTTC. Protein sequence: CSARPFPSGVETQYF.

This chain connects TRBV2 to TRBJ2-1; 8 nucleotides line up with TRBD1. CDR1 is SNHLY and CDR2 is FYNNEI in the germline V gene. The CDR3 covers 15 residues. V trimming: 6 bases; J trimming: 5 bases; junction bases outside the gene matches: 9. This CDR3 is CASSTGTGRNNEQFF. CDR3 DNA sequence: TGTGCCAGCAGCACCGGGACAGGACGGAACAATGAGCAGTTCTTC.

This clonotype was seen at least ten times. The rearrangement uses TRBV6-1 and TRBJ1-1; 8 nucleotides align to TRBD1. This CDR3 is built from 15 residues. Losses at the gene ends were 5 bases for V and 0 bases for J; bases not matched to a gene: 5. CDR1 and CDR2 (germline): MNHNS, SASEGT. The CDR3 DNA reads as TGTGCCAGCAGTACCCGACAGGGGTTGAACACTGAAGCTTTCTTT. This translates into CASSTRQGLNTEAFF.

The genes are TRBV30 and TRBJ1-2; 8 nucleotides align to TRBD1. From germline, CDR1 is GTSNPN and CDR2 SVGIG (reference sequence). The CDR3 totals 15 residues. The ends lost 1 base at V and 1 base at J; junction bases unmatched: 5. As DNA, the CDR3 is TGTGCCTGGAGTGCCCCCGGACAGGGTAACTATGGCTACACCTTC. Its protein is CAWSAPGQGNYGYTF.

This clonotype was seen ten or more times. The chain combines TRBV9 with TRBJ2-2; D gene uncertain. Per germline, CDR1 SGDLS and CDR2 YYNGEE. V dropped 1 base and J dropped 4 bases, with 5 bases sitting between them. There are 13 residues in the CDR3. The DNA for the CDR3 is TGTGCCAGCAGCGTACCAGCCACCGGGGAGCTGTTTTTT. Amino acids: CASSVPATGELFF.

This sequence joins TRBV5-5 and TRBJ2-1, with D maybe TRBD2 (5 bases). Between the trimmed V and J ends, which lost 0 bases and 10 bases, there was a span of 14 bases. The CDR3 consists of 14 residues. Germline CDR1 reads SGHKS; CDR2 reads YYEKEE (reference sequence). The CDR3 sequence: CASSLEAVAREQFF. The CDR3 nucleotides are TGTGCCAGCAGCTTGGAGGCAGTAGCGCGCGAGCAGTTCTTC.